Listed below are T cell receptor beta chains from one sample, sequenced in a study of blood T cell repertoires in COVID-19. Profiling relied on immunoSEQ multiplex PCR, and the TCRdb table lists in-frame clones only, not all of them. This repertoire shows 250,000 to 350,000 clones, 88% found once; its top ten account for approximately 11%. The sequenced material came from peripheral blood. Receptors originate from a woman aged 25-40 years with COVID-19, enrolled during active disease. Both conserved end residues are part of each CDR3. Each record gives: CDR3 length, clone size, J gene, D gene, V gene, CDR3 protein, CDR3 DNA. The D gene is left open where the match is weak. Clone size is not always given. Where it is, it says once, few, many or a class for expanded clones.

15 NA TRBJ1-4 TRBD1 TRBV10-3 CAISESGRGDEKLFF TGTGCCATCAGTGAGTCCGGCAGGGGGGATGAAAAACTGTTTTTT
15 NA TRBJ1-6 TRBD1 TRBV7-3 CASSLGDRGLSPLHF TGTGCCAGCAGCTTAGGGGACAGGGGGCTTTCACCCCTCCACTTT
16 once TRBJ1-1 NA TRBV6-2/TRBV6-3 CASSSPSGERGTEAFF TGTGCCAGCAGTTCGCCTTCAGGGGAAAGGGGAACTGAAGCTTTCTTT
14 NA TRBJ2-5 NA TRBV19 CASSPRSQRETQYF TGTGCCAGTAGTCCCCGTTCGCAGAGGGAGACCCAGTACTTC
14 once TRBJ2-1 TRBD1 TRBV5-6 CASRQQGTYNEQFF TGTGCCAGCAGGCAACAGGGGACATACAATGAGCAGTTCTTC
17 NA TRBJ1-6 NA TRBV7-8 CASSLAEVSSYNSPLHF TGTGCCAGCAGCTTAGCGGAGGTTAGCTCCTATAATTCACCCCTCCACTTT
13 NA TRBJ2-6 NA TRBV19 CASNPRGANVLTF TGTGCCAGTAACCCGCGAGGGGCCAACGTCCTGACTTTC
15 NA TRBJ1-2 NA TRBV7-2 CASSLAAGANYGYTF TGTGCCAGCAGCTTAGCAGCCGGAGCTAACTATGGCTACACCTTC
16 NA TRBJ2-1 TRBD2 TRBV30 CAWSVRVGTSGNEQFF TGTGCCTGGAGTGTACGGGTGGGGACTAGCGGCAATGAGCAGTTCTTC
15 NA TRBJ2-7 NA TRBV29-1 CSVGSPVAPPYKQYF TGCAGCGTTGGTAGCCCGGTAGCCCCCCCGTACAAGCAGTACTTC
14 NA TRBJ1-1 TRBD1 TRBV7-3 CASSPMGQGSEAFF TGTGCCAGCAGCCCTATGGGACAGGGCTCTGAAGCTTTCTTT
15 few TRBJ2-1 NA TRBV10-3 CAIRASVGSYNEQFF TGTGCCATCAGGGCGAGCGTAGGATCCTACAATGAGCAGTTCTTC
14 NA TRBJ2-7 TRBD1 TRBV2 CASGRQGAVSEQYF TGTGCCAGCGGACGACAGGGGGCTGTTAGCGAGCAGTACTTC
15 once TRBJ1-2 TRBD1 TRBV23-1 CASSPNRGRGYGYTF TGCGCCAGCAGTCCCAACAGGGGCAGAGGCTATGGCTACACCTTC
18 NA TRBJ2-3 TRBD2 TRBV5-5 CASSLGLAAGTSTDTQYF TGTGCCAGCAGCTTGGGACTAGCGGCGGGTACTAGCACAGATACGCAGTATTTT
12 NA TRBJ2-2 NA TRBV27 CASSPNTGELFF TGTGCCAGCAGTCCAAACACCGGGGAGCTGTTTTTT
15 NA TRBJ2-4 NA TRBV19 CASSIDTLAKNIQYF TGTGCCAGTAGTATTGACACCTTAGCCAAAAACATTCAGTACTTC
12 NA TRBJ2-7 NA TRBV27 CASSDRSYEQYF TGTGCCAGCAGTGACAGATCCTACGAGCAGTACTTC
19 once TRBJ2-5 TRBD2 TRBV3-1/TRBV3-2 CASSQDLGLAGGIQETQYF TGTGCCAGCAGCCAAGATCTTGGGCTAGCGGGAGGTATACAAGAGACCCAGTACTTC
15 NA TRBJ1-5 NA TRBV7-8 CASSPSRGSNQPQHF TGTGCCAGCAGCCCATCTAGGGGCAGCAATCAGCCCCAGCATTTT
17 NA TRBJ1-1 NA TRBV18 CASSLYPGRRMNTEAFF TGTGCCAGCTCCCTCTATCCAGGGAGGAGAATGAACACTGAAGCTTTCTTT
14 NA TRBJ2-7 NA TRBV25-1 CASSDLGTGYEQYF TGTGCCAGCAGTGACCTCGGAACAGGCTACGAGCAGTACTTC
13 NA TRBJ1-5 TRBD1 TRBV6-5 CASSAGTAQPQHF TGTGCCAGCAGCGCCGGGACAGCTCAGCCCCAGCATTTT
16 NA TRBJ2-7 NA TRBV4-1 CASSHGGPTGLDEQYF TGCGCCAGCAGCCATGGGGGGCCGACAGGGCTGGACGAGCAGTACTTC
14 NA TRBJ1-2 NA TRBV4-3 CASSQDENNYGYTF TGCGCCAGCAGCCAAGATGAGAATAACTATGGCTACACCTTC
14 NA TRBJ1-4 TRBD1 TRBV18 CASSQGQGREKLFF TGTGCCAGCTCACAAGGACAGGGTCGGGAAAAACTGTTTTTT
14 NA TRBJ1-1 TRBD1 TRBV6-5 CASNLGGSGTEAFF TGTGCCAGCAACCTAGGGGGCTCGGGAACTGAAGCTTTCTTT
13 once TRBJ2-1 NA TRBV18 CASSPKQGGSPFF TGTGCCAGCTCACCCAAGCAAGGCGGTTCCCCGTTCTTC
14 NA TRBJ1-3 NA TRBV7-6 CASSFLGQGNTIYF TGTGCCAGCAGCTTCTTGGGCCAAGGAAACACCATATATTTT
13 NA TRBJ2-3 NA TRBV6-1 CASSDRFTDTQYF TGTGCCAGCAGTGACAGGTTCACAGATACGCAGTATTTT
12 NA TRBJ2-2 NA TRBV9 CASSPGFGELFF TGTGCCAGCAGCCCAGGGTTCGGGGAGCTGTTTTTT
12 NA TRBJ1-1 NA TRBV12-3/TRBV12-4 CASSSGIGEAFF TGTGCCAGCAGTTCGGGTATAGGTGAAGCTTTCTTT
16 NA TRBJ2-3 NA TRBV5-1 CASSLEGGPGSDTQYF TGCGCCAGCAGCTTGGAGGGGGGGCCTGGCTCAGATACGCAGTATTTT
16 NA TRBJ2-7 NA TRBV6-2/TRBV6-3 CASSYSLGAAPYEQYF TGTGCCAGCAGTTACTCCCTGGGGGCAGCACCCTACGAGCAGTACTTC
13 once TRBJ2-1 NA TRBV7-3 CASSPRLDFEQFF TGTGCCAGCAGCCCCCGACTAGACTTTGAGCAGTTCTTC
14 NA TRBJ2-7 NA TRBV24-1 CATSDTRVSAEQYF TGTGCCACCAGTGATACCAGGGTTTCCGCCGAGCAGTACTTC
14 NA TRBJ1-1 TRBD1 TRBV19 CASSPTGANTEAFF TGTGCCAGTAGCCCGACAGGGGCAAACACTGAAGCTTTCTTT
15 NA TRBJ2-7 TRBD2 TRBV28 CASRPWGGETYEQYF TGTGCCAGCAGACCATGGGGGGGAGAGACCTACGAGCAGTACTTC
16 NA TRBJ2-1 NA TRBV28 CASSWPSYGGYNEQFF TGTGCCAGCAGTTGGCCCTCCTACGGGGGCTACAATGAGCAGTTCTTC
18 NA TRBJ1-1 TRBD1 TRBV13 CASSLTEDRDLMNTEAFF TGTGCCAGCAGCTTAACGGAAGACAGGGATTTGATGAACACTGAAGCTTTCTTT
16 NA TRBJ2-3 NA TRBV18 CASSPGLALGTDTQYF TGTGCCAGCTCACCGGGTTTAGCCTTGGGCACAGATACGCAGTATTTT
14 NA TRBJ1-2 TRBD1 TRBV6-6 CASSPGTVSYGYTF TGTGCCAGCAGTCCAGGGACAGTCTCATATGGCTACACCTTC
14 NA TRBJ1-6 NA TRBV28 CASRTMAYNSPLHF TGTGCCAGCAGAACTATGGCCTATAATTCACCCCTCCACTTT
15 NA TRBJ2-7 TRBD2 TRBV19 CASTPTSVRSSEQYF TGTGCCAGTACCCCGACTAGCGTAAGGTCCTCCGAGCAGTACTTC
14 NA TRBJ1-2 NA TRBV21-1 CASSKAGGSYGYTF TGTGCCAGCAGCAAAGCTGGGGGCAGTTATGGCTACACCTTC
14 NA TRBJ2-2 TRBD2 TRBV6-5 CASRYGAGTGELFF TGTGCCAGCAGATACGGAGCGGGGACCGGGGAGCTGTTTTTT
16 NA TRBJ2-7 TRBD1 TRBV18 CASSQPRGLLPYEQYF TGTGCCAGCTCACAACCCAGGGGGCTGCTCCCCTACGAGCAGTACTTC
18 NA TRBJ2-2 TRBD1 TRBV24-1 CATSDPGTGGANTGELFF TGTGCCACCAGTGATCCCGGGACAGGGGGGGCGAACACCGGGGAGCTGTTTTTT
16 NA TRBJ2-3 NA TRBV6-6 CASSYGGTGRPDTQYF TGTGCCAGCAGTTACGGTGGTACAGGGCGCCCAGATACGCAGTATTTT
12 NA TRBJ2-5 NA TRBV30 CAWSALETTQYF TGTGCCTGGAGTGCCCTAGAAACGACCCAGTACTTC
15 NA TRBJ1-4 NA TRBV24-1 CATSGGSGLNEKLFF TGTGCCACCAGTGGGGGATCGGGACTTAATGAAAAACTGTTTTTT
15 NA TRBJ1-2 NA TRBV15 CATSRDVAGDYGYTF TGTGCCACCAGCAGAGATGTGGCGGGAGACTATGGCTACACCTTC
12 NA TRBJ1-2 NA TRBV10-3 CAISEGSYGYTF TGTGCCATCAGTGAGGGGAGCTATGGCTACACCTTC
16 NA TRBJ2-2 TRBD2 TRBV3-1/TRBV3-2 CASSRGLAAGLGELFF TGTGCCAGCAGCCGAGGACTAGCGGCCGGACTAGGGGAGCTGTTTTTT
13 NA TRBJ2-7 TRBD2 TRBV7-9 CASSLGEGYEQYF TGTGCCAGCAGCTTAGGGGAGGGCTACGAGCAGTACTTC
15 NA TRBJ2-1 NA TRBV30 CAWSVRRTQYNEQFF TGTGCCTGGAGTGTAAGGCGGACACAATACAATGAGCAGTTCTTC
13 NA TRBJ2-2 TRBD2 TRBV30 CAWEAGVSGELFF TGTGCCTGGGAAGCGGGAGTGTCCGGGGAGCTGTTTTTT